This T cell receptor (beta chain) was obtained from a study of blood T cell repertoires in COVID-19. Study-level information: PBMCs, B-cell-depleted T cells, or T cells were the source of the cDNA or gDNA that made up the material.

The length of the CDR3 is 14 residues. The V gene end was trimmed by 3 bases and the J gene end by 2 bases; junction bases not matched to a gene: 4. Germline CDR1 MNHEY, CDR2 SMNVEV (reference sequence). Original processing methods: Amplification from reference gene primers served as the basis for estimated nucleated cell counts. This table comes from immunoSEQ multiplex PCR, and its TCRdb copy is limited to in-frame clones, with some not included. The D gene and trimming were derived from the DNA, and the V and J assignments and clone size from that table. The top ten clones hold under 6% of a sample with roughly 86,000 clones, 70% to 90% of them seen once.

The chain combines TRBV27 with TRBJ2-7, with 7 positions matching TRBD1. The TCR was taken from a man in his forties with acute or convalescent COVID-19. Sequencing was performed on peripheral blood. The CDR3 DNA is TGTGCCAGCAGTTTGGGGACAGTACCCTACGAGCAGTACTTC. Translating it yields CASSLGTVPYEQYF.